This record looks at one T cell receptor beta chain sequence and its context. Its antigen remains unknown. The entirety of the isolated RNA underwent reverse transcription, so expressed TCRB transcripts were sequenced. Here immunoSEQ multiplex PCR was the method, and the copy in TCRdb shows in-frame clones only, minus some. Among under 250,000 clones listed, over 11% were seen once. The data derive from a study of beta chain features in type 1 diabetes. Study results and limitations: Insertion counts at VDJ junctions were lower in type 1 diabetes patients, who also showed more deletions there. In every one of the four CD4+ subsets, TCRB CDR3s were moderately but significantly shorter in Type 1 diabetes patients. Patients' naive, central memory and Treg TCRB repertoires seemed closer to one another than those of healthy donors.

Sorting with CD45RO/CCR7/CD25/CD127/CD95/CD27 yielded naive, central memory, regulatory and stem-like memory CD4+ cells. Every sorted population was more than 98% pure. Sequenced material: naive CD4+ T cells from blood. The receptor was isolated from a young man with type 1 diabetes.

Here the CDR3 reads CSVGRLQGGMKYF. The CDR3, as DNA: TGCAGCGTTGGGAGACTACAGGGGGGGATGAAGTATTTT. This sequence joins TRBV29-1 and TRBJ2-3; a weak D match, TRBD1 (8 bases). V lost 4 bases, J lost 13 bases, and 21 bases lay in between. In germline, CDR1 is SQVTM, CDR2 ANQGSEA. CDR3 length: 13 amino acids.